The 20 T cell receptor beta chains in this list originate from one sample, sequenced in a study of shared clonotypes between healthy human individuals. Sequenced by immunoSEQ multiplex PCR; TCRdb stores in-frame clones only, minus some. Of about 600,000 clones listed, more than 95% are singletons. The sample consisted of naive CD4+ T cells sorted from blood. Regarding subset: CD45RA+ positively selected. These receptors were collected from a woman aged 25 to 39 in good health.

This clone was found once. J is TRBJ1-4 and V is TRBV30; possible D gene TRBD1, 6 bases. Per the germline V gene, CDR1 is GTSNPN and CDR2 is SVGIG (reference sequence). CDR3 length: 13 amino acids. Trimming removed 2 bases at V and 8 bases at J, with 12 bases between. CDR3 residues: CAWSPQGGEKLFF. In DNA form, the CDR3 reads TGTGCCTGGAGTCCACAGGGAGGAGAAAAACTGTTTTTT.

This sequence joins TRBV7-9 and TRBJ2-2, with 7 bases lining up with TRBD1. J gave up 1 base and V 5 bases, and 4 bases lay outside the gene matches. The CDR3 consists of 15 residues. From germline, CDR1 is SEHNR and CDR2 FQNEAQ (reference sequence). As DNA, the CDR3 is TGTGCCAGCAGCCCGAGGACAGGGAACACCGGGGAGCTGTTTTTT. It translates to CASSPRTGNTGELFF.

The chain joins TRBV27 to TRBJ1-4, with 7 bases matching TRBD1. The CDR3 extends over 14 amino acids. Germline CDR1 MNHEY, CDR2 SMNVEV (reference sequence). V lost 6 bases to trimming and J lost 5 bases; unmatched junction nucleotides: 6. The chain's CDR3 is CASRLQGLNEKLFF. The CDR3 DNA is TGTGCCAGCAGATTACAGGGGCTGAATGAAAAACTGTTTTTT.

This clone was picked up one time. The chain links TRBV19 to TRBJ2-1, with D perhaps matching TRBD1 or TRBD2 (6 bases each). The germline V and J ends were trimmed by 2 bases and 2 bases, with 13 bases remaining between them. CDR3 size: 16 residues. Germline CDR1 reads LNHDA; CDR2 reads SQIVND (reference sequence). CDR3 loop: CASSISARGPYNEQFF. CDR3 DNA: TGTGCCAGTAGTATATCCGCCCGGGGGCCCTACAATGAGCAGTTCTTC.

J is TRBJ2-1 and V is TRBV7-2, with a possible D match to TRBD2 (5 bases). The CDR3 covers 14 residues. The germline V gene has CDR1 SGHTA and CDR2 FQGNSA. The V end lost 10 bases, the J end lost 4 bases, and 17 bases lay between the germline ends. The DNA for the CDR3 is TGTGCCACTCGAGGTGGCGGGCCATACAATGAGCAGTTCTTC. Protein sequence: CATRGGGPYNEQFF.

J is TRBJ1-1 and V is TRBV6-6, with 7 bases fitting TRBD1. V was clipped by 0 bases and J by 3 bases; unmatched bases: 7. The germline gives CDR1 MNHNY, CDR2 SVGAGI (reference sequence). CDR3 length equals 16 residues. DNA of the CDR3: TGTGCCAGCAGTTACTCGGTAGGGGGCGCAGACACTGAAGCTTTCTTT. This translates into CASSYSVGGADTEAFF.

Written as DNA, the CDR3 is TGTGCCAGCAGTTACTCGATCACAGGGAACAATGAGCAGTTCTTC. Translated, it gives CASSYSITGNNEQFF. The chain joins TRBV6-5 to TRBJ2-1, with a weak D call TRBD1 (6 bases). V lost 0 bases, J lost 5 bases, and 11 bases lay in between. CDR1 and CDR2 (germline): MNHEY, SVGAGI. This CDR3 contains 15 residues.

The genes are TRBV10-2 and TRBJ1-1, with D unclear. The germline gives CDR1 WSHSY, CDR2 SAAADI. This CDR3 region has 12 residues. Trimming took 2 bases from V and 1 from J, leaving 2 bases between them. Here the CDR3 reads CASSEGNTEAFF. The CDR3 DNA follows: TGCGCCAGCAGTGAGGGGAACACTGAAGCTTTCTTT.

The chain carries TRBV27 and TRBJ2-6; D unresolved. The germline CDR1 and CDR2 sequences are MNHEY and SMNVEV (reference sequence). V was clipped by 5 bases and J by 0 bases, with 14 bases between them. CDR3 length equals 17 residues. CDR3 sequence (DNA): TGTGCCAGCAGTAATCGACGGATAAGCTCTGGGGCCAACGTCCTGACTTTC. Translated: CASSNRRISSGANVLTF.

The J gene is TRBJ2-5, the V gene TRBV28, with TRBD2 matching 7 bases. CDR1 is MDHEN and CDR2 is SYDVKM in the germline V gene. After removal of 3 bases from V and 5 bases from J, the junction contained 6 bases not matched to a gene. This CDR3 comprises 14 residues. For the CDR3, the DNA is TGTGCCAGCAGTTTTCGGGCGGGAGTGGAGACCCAGTACTTC. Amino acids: CASSFRAGVETQYF.

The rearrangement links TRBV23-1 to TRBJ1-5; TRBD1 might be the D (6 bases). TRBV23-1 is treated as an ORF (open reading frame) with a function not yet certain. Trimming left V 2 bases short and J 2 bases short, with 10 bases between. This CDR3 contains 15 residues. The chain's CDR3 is CASSQVDRRNQPQHF. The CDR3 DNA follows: TGCGCCAGCAGTCAAGTCGACAGGCGCAATCAGCCCCAGCATTTT.

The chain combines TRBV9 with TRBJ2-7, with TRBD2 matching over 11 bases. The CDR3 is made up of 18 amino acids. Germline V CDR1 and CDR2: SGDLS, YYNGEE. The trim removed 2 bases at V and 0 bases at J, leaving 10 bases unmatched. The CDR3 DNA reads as TGTGCCAGCAGCGTGGCCCCGACTAGCGGGGTAACCTCCTACGAGCAGTACTTC. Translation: CASSVAPTSGVTSYEQYF.

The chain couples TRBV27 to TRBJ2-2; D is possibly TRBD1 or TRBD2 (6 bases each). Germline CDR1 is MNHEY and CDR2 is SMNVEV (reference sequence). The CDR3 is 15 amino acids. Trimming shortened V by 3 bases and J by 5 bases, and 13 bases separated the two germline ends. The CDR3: CASSFQTGRTGELFF. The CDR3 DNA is TGTGCCAGCAGTTTTCAAACAGGGAGGACCGGGGAGCTGTTTTTT.

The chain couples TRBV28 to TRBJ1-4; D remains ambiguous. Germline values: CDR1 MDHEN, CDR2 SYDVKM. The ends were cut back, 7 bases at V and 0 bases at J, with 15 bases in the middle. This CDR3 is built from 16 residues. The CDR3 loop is CASTHTEKATNEKLFF. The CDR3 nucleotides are TGTGCCAGCACCCATACAGAAAAGGCAACTAATGAAAAACTGTTTTTT.

The CDR3 region has the DNA TGTGCCAGCAGTTTAGGGAGGGGGGAGAGACACGAGCAGTACTTC. It is translated as CASSLGRGERHEQYF. The chain carries TRBV27 and TRBJ2-7; D is possibly TRBD2 (7 bases). Germline V gene sequence: CDR1 MNHEY, CDR2 SMNVEV (reference sequence). Trimming removed 2 bases from V and 5 bases from J, with 16 bases in between. The CDR3 spans 15 residues.

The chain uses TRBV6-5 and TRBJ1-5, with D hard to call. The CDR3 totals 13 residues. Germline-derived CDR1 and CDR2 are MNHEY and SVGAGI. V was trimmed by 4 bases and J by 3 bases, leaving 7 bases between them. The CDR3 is CASSLSTNQPQHF. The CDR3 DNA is TGTGCCAGCAGTTTATCGACCAATCAGCCCCAGCATTTT.

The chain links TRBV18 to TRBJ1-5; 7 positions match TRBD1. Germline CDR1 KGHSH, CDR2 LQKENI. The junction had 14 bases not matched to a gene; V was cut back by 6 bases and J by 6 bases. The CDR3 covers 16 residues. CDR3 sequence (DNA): TGTGCCAGCTCTCCCATAGGGGGCTTAGAGAGTCAGCCCCAGCATTTT. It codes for CASSPIGGLESQPQHF.

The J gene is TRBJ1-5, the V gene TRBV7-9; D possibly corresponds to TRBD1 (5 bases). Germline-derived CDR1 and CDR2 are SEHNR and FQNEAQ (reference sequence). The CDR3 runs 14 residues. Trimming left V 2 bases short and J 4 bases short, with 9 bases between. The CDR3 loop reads CASSLMGENQPQHF. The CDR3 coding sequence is TGTGCCAGCAGCTTAATGGGGGAGAATCAGCCCCAGCATTTT.

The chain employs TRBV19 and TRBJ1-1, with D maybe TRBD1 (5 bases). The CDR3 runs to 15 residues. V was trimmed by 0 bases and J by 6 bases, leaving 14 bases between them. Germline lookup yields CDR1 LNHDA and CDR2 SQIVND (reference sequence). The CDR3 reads CASSIDASGIAEAFF. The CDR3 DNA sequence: TGTGCCAGTAGTATAGATGCATCAGGGATCGCTGAAGCTTTCTTT.

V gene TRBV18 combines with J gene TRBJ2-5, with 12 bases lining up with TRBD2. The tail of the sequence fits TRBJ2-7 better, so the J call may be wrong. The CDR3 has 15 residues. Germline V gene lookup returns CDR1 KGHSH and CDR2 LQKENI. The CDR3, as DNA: TGTGCCAGCTCGCCGACTAGCGGGAGCTCCTACGAGCAGTACTTC. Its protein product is CASSPTSGSSYEQYF.